The rows below give T cell receptor beta chains drawn from one sample of a study of cytomegalovirus exposure and HLA in healthy donors. Profiling relied on immunoSEQ multiplex PCR, and the TCRdb table lists in-frame clones only, not all of them. This sample has approximately 150,000 clones, with roughly 76% found just once. The material sequenced was PBMCs. The receptors here all came from a human donor in good health. CDR3s include the opening cysteine and the closing phenylalanine or tryptophan. A D gene is named only where the DNA matches it firmly. A row's size may be missing; if present it is once, few, many or a size class.

d_call clone_size j_call v_call cdr3_aa cdr3_nt
- once TRBJ1-4 TRBV7-8 CASSPVRVRAGEKLFF TGTGCCAGCAGCCCCGTTCGGGTGAGGGCGGGAGAAAAACTGTTTTTT
- - TRBJ2-2 TRBV9 CASSSFSDFAGELFF TGTGCCAGCAGCTCTTTTTCGGACTTCGCCGGGGAGCTGTTTTTT
TRBD1 - TRBJ2-7 TRBV2 CASKLGQGGSYEQYF TGTGCCAGCAAGCTAGGACAGGGGGGTTCCTACGAGCAGTACTTC
- many TRBJ2-1 TRBV4-3 CASSQDRMTSYNEQFF TGCGCCAGCAGCCAAGATCGAATGACTAGTTACAATGAGCAGTTCTTC
TRBD2 - TRBJ2-7 TRBV7-2 CASSLGPSGGNAYEQYF TGTGCCAGCAGCTTAGGCCCTAGCGGGGGGAATGCCTACGAGCAGTACTTC
TRBD1 - TRBJ2-4 TRBV7-2 CASSPDRAGIQYF TGTGCCAGCAGCCCGGACAGGGCAGGAATTCAGTACTTC
- - TRBJ2-5 TRBV11-2 CASSLSRGETQYF TGTGCCAGCAGCTTGAGTAGAGGAGAGACCCAGTACTTC
- - TRBJ2-5 TRBV7-9 CASSGQQDPQETQYF TGTGCCAGCAGCGGCCAACAGGATCCCCAAGAGACCCAGTACTTC
TRBD2 - TRBJ2-5 TRBV27 CASSLTSGGEETQYF TGTGCCAGCAGTCTTACTAGCGGGGGGGAAGAGACCCAGTACTTC
- - TRBJ2-7 TRBV5-1 CASSANRDTSYEQYF TGCGCCAGCAGCGCAAACCGGGACACCTCCTACGAGCAGTACTTC
- - TRBJ2-7 TRBV5-6 CASSLAAGFYQQYF TGTGCCAGCAGCTTGGCGGCGGGGTTCTACCAGCAGTACTTC
- - TRBJ2-3 TRBV7-2 CASSLALLDTQYF TGTGCCAGCAGCTTAGCGCTATTAGATACGCAGTATTTT
- - TRBJ1-3 TRBV18 CASSPDSSTIYF TGTGCCAGCTCACCAGATTCCAGCACCATATATTTT
TRBD1 - TRBJ1-3 TRBV2 CASNTGQGVGNTIYF TGTGCCAGCAACACGGGACAGGGGGTAGGAAACACCATATATTTT
- - TRBJ1-2 TRBV9 CASRGEAYTF TGTGCCAGCAGAGGAGAAGCCTACACCTTC
- - TRBJ2-1 TRBV5-6 CASSLNNEQFF TGTGCCAGCAGCCTTAACAATGAGCAGTTCTTC
- - TRBJ2-5 TRBV7-9 CASSLGWQGGETQYF TGTGCCAGCAGCTTAGGTTGGCAGGGAGGAGAGACCCAGTACTTC
- - TRBJ1-2 TRBV6-5 CASSYSIRSRASGYTF TGTGCCAGCAGTTACTCGATTCGGTCCCGAGCAAGCGGCTACACCTTC
- - TRBJ2-1 TRBV9 CASSDRVSNEQFF TGTGCCAGCAGCGACAGAGTGAGCAATGAGCAGTTCTTC
TRBD1 - TRBJ2-7 TRBV27 CASSPYWTGGSYEQYF TGTGCCAGCAGTCCCTATTGGACAGGGGGGTCCTACGAGCAGTACTTC
- once TRBJ2-3 TRBV7-2 CASSLYAGTQYF TGTGCCAGCAGCTTATATGCAGGGACGCAGTATTTT
TRBD2 - TRBJ2-7 TRBV4-2 CASSPLGRAHEQYF TGTGCCAGCAGCCCCTTGGGGAGGGCTCACGAGCAGTACTTC
- - TRBJ2-7 TRBV6-1 CATAPAGYEQYF TGTGCCACCGCACCCGCAGGCTACGAGCAGTACTTC
TRBD1 - TRBJ2-7 TRBV9 CASSVRDSIYEQYF TGTGCCAGCAGCGTAAGGGACAGCATCTACGAGCAGTACTTC
- - TRBJ2-7 TRBV18 CASSLTQEYEQYF TGTGCCAGCTCACTTACACAAGAATACGAGCAGTACTTC
TRBD2 - TRBJ2-7 TRBV7-2 CASSLRLAGGIRSSYEQYF TGTGCCAGCAGCTTACGACTAGCGGGGGGGATTAGGAGCTCCTACGAGCAGTACTTC
TRBD1 - TRBJ1-1 TRBV7-9 CASSPGQGETEAFF TGTGCCAGCAGCCCGGGACAGGGGGAAACTGAAGCTTTCTTT
TRBD1 - TRBJ1-2 TRBV4-3 CASSPGGRLLSGYGYTF TGCGCCAGCAGCCCAGGGGGACGGCTTCTTTCAGGCTATGGCTACACCTTC
- - TRBJ2-2 TRBV4-3 CASSQEGGLTGELFF TGCGCCAGCAGCCAAGAGGGGGGGCTCACCGGGGAGCTGTTTTTT
TRBD1 - TRBJ2-5 TRBV4-3 CASSPGQGQETQYF TGCGCCAGCAGCCCGGGACAGGGGCAAGAGACCCAGTACTTC
TRBD1 few TRBJ1-1 TRBV4-3 CASSQDLYRGMYEAFF TGCGCCAGCAGCCAAGATTTATACAGGGGTATGTATGAAGCTTTCTTT
- once TRBJ1-3 TRBV2 CASSEYSSGNTIYF TGTGCCAGCAGTGAATATAGCTCTGGAAACACCATATATTTT
TRBD1 few TRBJ1-2 TRBV5-1 CASSETGTDYGYTF TGCGCCAGCAGCGAAACCGGGACAGACTATGGCTACACCTTC
TRBD1 - TRBJ1-2 TRBV2 CASTGQGVDYGYTF TGTGCCAGCACCGGACAGGGTGTGGACTATGGCTACACCTTC
- - TRBJ1-5 TRBV6-6 CASSAEQGSGNQPQHF TGTGCCAGCAGTGCCGAACAGGGTTCGGGCAATCAGCCCCAGCATTTT
TRBD1 few TRBJ2-7 TRBV6-5 CASTRTGGYEQYF TGTGCCAGCACCCGGACAGGGGGCTACGAGCAGTACTTC
TRBD2 - TRBJ2-6 TRBV11-2 CASSSSGGAGANVLTF TGTGCCAGCAGCTCCTCCGGGGGGGCTGGGGCCAACGTCCTGACTTTC